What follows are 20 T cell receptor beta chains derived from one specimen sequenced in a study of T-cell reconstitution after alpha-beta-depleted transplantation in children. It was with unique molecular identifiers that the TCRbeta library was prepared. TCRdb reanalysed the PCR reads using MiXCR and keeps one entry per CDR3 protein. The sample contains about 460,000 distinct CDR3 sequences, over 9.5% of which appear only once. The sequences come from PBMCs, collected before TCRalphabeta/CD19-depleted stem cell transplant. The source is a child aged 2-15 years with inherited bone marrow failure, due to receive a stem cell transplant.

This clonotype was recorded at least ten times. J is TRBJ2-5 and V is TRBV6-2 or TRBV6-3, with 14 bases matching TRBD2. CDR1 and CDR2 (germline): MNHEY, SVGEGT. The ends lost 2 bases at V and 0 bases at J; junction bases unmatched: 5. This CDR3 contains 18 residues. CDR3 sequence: CASSYARTSGRHQETQYF. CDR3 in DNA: TGTGCCAGCAGTTACGCCCGGACTAGCGGGAGGCACCAAGAGACCCAGTACTTC.

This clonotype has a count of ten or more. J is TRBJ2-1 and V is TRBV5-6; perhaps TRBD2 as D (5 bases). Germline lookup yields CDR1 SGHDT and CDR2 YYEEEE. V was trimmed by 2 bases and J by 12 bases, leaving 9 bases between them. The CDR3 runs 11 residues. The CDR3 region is CASSLLEVQFF. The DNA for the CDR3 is TGTGCCAGCAGCTTACTAGAGGTGCAGTTCTTC.

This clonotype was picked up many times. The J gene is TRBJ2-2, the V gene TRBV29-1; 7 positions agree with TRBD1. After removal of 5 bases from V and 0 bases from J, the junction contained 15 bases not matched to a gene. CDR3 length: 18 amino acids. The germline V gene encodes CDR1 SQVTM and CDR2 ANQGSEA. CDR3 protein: CSVHSLSPTGPNTGELFF. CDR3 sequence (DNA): TGCAGCGTTCATTCCCTCTCCCCGACAGGGCCGAACACCGGGGAGCTGTTTTTT.

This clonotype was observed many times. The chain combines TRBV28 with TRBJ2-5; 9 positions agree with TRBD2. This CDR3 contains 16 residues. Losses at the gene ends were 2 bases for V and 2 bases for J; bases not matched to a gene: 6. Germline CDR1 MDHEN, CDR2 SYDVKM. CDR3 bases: TGTGCCAGCAGTTTAGGGGGGCTAGCGGGGCAAGAGACCCAGTACTTC. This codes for CASSLGGLAGQETQYF.

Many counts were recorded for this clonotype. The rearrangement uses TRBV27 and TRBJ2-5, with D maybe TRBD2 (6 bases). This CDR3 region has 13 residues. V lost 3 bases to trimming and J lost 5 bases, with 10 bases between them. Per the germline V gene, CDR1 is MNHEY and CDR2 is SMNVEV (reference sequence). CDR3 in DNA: TGTGCCAGCAGTTTGAACCGGGGGGAGACCCAGTACTTC. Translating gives CASSLNRGETQYF.

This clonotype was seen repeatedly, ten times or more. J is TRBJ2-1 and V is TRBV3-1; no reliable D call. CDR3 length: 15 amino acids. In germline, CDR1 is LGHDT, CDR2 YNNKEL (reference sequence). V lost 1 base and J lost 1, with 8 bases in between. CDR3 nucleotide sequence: TGTGCCAGCAGCCAAGTCCTGTTATCCTACAATGAGCAGTTCTTC. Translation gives CASSQVLLSYNEQFF.

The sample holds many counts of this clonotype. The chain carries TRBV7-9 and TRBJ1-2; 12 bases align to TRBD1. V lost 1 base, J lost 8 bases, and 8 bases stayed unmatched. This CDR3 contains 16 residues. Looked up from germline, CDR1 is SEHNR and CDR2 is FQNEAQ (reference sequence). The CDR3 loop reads CASSLGPGTGGDGYTF. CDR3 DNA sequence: TGTGCCAGCAGCTTAGGCCCCGGGACAGGGGGCGACGGCTACACCTTC.

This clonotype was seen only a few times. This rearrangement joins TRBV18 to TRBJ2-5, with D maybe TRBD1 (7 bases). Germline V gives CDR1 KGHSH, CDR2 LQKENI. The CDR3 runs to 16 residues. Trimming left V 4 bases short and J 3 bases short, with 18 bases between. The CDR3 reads CASSRGAGGGEETQYF. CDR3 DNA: TGTGCCAGCTCACGGGGAGCAGGGGGAGGAGAAGAGACCCAGTACTTC.

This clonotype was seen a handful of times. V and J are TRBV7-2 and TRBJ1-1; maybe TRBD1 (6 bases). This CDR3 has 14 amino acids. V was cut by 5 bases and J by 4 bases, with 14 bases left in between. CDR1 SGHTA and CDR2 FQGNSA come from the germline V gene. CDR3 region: CASSRGGGLTEAFF. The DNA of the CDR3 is TGTGCCAGCAGCCGGGGCGGGGGGCTCACTGAAGCTTTCTTT.

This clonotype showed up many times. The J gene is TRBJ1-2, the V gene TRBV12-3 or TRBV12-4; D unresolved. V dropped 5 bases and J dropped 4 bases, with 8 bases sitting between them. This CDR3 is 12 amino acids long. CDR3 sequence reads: CASSAISYGYTF. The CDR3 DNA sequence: TGTGCCAGCAGTGCTATCTCCTATGGCTACACCTTC.

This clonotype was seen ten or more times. The CDR3 loop is CASMLQGTTEAFF. Written as DNA, the CDR3 is TGCGCCAGCATGCTACAGGGAACCACTGAAGCTTTCTTT. This chain uses TRBV5-1 with TRBJ1-1; D might be TRBD1 (6 bases). Germline V gene data show CDR1 as SGHRS and CDR2 as YFSETQ. Trimming left V 6 bases short and J 4 bases short, with 13 bases between. The CDR3 has 13 amino acids.

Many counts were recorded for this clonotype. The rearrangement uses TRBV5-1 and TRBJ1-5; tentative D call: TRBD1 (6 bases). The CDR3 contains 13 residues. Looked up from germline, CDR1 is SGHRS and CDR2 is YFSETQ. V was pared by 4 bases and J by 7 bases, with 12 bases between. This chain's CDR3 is CASSHEGGQPQHF. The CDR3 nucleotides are TGCGCCAGCAGCCACGAGGGGGGGCAGCCCCAGCATTTT.

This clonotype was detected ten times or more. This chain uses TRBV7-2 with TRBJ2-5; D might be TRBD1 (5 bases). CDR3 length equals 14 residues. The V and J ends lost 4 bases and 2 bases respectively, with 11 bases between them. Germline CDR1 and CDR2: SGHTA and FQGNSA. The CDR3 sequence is CASSYRTPQETQYF. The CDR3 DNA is TGTGCCAGCAGCTACAGGACCCCACAAGAGACCCAGTACTTC.

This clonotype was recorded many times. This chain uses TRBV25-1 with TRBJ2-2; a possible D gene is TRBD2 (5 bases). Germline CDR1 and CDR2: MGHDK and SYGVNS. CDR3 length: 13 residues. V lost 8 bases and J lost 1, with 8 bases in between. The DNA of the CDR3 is TGTGCCAGCCGCCGGGGGAACACCGGGGAGCTGTTTTTT. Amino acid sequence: CASRRGNTGELFF.

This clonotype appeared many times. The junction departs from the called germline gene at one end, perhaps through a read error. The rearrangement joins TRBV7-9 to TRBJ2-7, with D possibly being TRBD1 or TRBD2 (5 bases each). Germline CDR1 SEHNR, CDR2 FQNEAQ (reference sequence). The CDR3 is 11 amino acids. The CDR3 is CASSLNGAAHF. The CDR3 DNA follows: TGTGCCAGCAGCTTAAACGGGGCAGCGCACTTC. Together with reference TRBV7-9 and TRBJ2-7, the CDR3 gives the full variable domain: DTGVSQNPRHKITKRGQNVTFRCDPISEHNRLYWYRQTLGQGPEFLTYFQNEAQLEKSRLLSDRFSAERPKGSFSTLEIQRTEQGDSAMYLCASSLNGAAHFGPGTRLTVT.

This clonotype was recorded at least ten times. CDR3 nucleotides: TGTGCCAGCGGGCTAGCGACAGGGGCCTACGAGCAGTACTTC. Translation gives CASGLATGAYEQYF. V gene TRBV28 combines with J gene TRBJ2-7; 8 nucleotides agree with TRBD1. The CDR3 loop spans 14 amino acids. Germline CDR1 reads MDHEN; CDR2 reads SYDVKM. Losses at the gene ends were 8 bases for V and 2 bases for J; bases not matched to a gene: 8.

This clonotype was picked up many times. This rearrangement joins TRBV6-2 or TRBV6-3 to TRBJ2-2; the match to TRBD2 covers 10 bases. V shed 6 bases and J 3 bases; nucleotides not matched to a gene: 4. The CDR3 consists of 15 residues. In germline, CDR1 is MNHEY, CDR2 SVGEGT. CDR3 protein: CASRLAGADTGELFF. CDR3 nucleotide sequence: TGTGCCAGCAGGCTAGCGGGAGCCGACACCGGGGAGCTGTTTTTT.

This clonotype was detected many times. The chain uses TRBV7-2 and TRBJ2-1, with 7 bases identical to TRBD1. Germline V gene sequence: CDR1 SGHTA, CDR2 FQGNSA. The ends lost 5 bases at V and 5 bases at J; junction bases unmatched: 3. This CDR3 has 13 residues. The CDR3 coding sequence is TGTGCCAGCAGCCGCGACAGGGACAATGAGCAGTTCTTC. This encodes CASSRDRDNEQFF.

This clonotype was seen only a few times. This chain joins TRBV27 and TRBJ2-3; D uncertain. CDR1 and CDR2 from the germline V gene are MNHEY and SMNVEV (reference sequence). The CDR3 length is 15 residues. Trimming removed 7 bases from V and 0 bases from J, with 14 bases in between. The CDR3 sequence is CASTPARGSTDTQYF. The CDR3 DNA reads TGTGCCAGCACCCCAGCGCGCGGAAGCACAGATACGCAGTATTTT.

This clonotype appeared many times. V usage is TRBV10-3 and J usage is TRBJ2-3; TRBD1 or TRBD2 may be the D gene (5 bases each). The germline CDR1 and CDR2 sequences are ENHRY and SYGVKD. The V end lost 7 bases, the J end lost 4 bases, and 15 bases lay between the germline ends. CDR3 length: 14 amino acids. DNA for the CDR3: TGTGCCATCACGCCCTCGGGGCTGGCAGATACGCAGTATTTT. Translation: CAITPSGLADTQYF.